This TCR beta chain was obtained from a study of T cell responses to AZD1222 COVID-19 vaccine. Produced via immunoSEQ multiplex PCR; TCRdb's table is partial and in-frame only. The repertoire holds 150,000 to 200,000 clones, with around 90% as singletons. Trimming took 4 bases from V and 2 from J; bases not matched to a gene: 7. The CDR3 length is 18 residues. Germline CDR1 is SGDLS and CDR2 is YYNGEE. The chain couples TRBV9 to TRBJ2-2; 14 nucleotides align to TRBD2. Source: peripheral blood, taken 28 days after the second AZD1222 dose. The clonotype comes from an adult who received the AZD1222 COVID-19 vaccine. This CDR3 reads CASSLRTSGRTNTGELFF. In nucleotides, the CDR3 is TGTGCCAGCAGCCTCCGGACTAGCGGGAGGACAAACACCGGGGAGCTGTTTTTT.